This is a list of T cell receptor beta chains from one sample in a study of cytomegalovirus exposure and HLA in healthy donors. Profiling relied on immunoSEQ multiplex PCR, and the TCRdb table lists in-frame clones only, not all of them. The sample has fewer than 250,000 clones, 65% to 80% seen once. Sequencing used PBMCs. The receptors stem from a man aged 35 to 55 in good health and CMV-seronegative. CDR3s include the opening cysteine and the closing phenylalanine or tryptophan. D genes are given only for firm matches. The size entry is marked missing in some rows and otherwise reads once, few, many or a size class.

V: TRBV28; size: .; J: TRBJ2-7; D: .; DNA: TGTGCCAGCAGTTTGGGGGGGGCCGATAGGACCTACGAGCAGTACTTC; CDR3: CASSLGGADRTYEQYF
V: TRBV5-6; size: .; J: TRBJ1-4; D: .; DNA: TGTGCCAGCAGCTGGGGACGGCGGGAGTTCGAAAAACTGTTTTTT; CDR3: CASSWGRREFEKLFF
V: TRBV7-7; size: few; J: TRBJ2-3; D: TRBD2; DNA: TGTGCCAGCAGCCAGAATAGCGGGGCCACAGATACGCAGTATTTT; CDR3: CASSQNSGATDTQYF
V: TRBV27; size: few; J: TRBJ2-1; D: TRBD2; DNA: TGTGCCAGCAGTTTAGGTGGTAGCGGGAGCCTGGATGCGTTCTTC; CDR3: CASSLGGSGSLDAFF
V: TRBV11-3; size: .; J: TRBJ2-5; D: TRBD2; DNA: TGTGCCAGCAGGGTGGGAGGGCGAGAGACCCAGTACTTC; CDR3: CASRVGGRETQYF
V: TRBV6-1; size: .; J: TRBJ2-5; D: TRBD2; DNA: TGTGCCAGCAGTGAGATTAGCGGGGGCCAAGAGACCCAGTACTTC; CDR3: CASSEISGGQETQYF
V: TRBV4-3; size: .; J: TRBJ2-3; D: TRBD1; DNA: TGCGCCAGCAGCCAAAATGTTGGACAGGGGATCACAGATACGCAGTATTTT; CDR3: CASSQNVGQGITDTQYF
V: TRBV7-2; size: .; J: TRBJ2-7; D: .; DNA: TGTGCCAGCAGCTCCGGACAGTACGAGCAGTACTTC; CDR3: CASSSGQYEQYF
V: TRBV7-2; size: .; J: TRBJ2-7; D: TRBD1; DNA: TGTGCCAGCAGTCAAGACAGGGGGCAAGGGCAGTACTTC; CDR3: CASSQDRGQGQYF
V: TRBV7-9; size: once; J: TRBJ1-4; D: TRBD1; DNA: TGTGCCAGCAGCTCCTCAGGGGGACAGAGATGGGAAAAACTGTTTTTT; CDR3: CASSSSGGQRWEKLFF
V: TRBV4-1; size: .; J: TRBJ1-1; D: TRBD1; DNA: TGCGCCAGCAGCCAAGCGGGGACAGGGAGTAACACTGAAGCTTTCTTT; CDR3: CASSQAGTGSNTEAFF
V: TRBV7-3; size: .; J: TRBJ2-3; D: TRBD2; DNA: TGTGCCAGCAGTCTCTTAGTAGGGACTAGCGGGAGAAGGGGGGAAGGTACGCAGTATTTT; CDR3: CASSLLVGTSGRRGEGTQYF
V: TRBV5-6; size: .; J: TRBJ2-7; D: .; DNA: TGTGCCAGCAGCCCCCCGGACAGCTCCTACGAGCAGTACTTC; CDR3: CASSPPDSSYEQYF
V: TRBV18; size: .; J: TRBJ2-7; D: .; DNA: TGTGCCAGCTCACCGGGCAGGGGTTCCTACGAGCAGTACTTC; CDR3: CASSPGRGSYEQYF
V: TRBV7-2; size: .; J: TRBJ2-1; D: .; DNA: TGTGCCAGCAGCACCGACTACCGTGGGCAGTTCTTC; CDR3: CASSTDYRGQFF
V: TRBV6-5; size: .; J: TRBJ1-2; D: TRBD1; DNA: TGTGCCAGCACTAAGACAGGGAGGAACTATGGCTACACCTTC; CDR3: CASTKTGRNYGYTF
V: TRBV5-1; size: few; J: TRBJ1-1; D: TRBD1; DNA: TGCGCCAGCAGCTTGGGACAGGGGCTTGGAAACACTGAAGCTTTCTTT; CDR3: CASSLGQGLGNTEAFF
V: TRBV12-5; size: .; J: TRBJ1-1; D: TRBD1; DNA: TGTGCTAGTGGTTTGGCCGTTACAGGGGACACTGAAGCTTTCTTT; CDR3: CASGLAVTGDTEAFF
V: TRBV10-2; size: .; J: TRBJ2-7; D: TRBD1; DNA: TGCGCCAGCAGTGGGGTTGGACAGGGACGCTCCTACGAGCAGTACTTC; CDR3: CASSGVGQGRSYEQYF
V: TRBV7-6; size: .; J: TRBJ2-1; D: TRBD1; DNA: TGTGCCAGCAGCTTCGGGACAGTTAATTACCCCGATGAGCAGTTCTTC; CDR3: CASSFGTVNYPDEQFF
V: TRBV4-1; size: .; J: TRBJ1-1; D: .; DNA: TGCGCCAGCAGCCAGGCCGGGGTCACTGAAGCTTTCTTT; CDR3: CASSQAGVTEAFF
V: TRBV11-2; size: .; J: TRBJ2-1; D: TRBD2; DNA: TGTGCCAGCAGCTTGGGGACTAGCGGGGGCCAGTTCTTC; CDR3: CASSLGTSGGQFF
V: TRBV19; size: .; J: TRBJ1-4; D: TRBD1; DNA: TGTGCCAGTAGTACGACAGGGGAGCCTGAAAAACTGTTTTTT; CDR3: CASSTTGEPEKLFF
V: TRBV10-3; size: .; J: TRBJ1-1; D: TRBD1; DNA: TGTGCCATCAGGGGACAGGGGGGCACTGAAGCTTTCTTT; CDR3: CAIRGQGGTEAFF
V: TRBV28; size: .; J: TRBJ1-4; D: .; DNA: TGTGCCAGCAGTGACCCGGGCTGGGGGGCTAATGAAAAACTGTTTTTT; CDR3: CASSDPGWGANEKLFF
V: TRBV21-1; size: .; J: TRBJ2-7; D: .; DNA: TGTGCCAGCAGCAAAGAAAGAAGCGCCGGTTCCTACGAGCAGTACTTC; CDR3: CASSKERSAGSYEQYF
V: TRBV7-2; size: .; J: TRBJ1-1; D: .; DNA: TGTGCCAGCAGCCAAAGCCCAATGAACACTGAAGCTTTCTTT; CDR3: CASSQSPMNTEAFF
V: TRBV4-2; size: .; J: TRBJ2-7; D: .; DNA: TGTGCCAGCAGCCAAGATGTTGACGGGACCTACGAGCAGTACTTC; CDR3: CASSQDVDGTYEQYF
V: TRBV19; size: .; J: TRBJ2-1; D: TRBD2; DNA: TGTGCCAGTAGTATAGGAACGGGAGGCTACAATGAGCAGTTCTTC; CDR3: CASSIGTGGYNEQFF
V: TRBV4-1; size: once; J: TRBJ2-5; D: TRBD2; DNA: TGCGCCAGCAGCCCTACTAGCGGACCGAGAGGAGGTACCCAAGAGACCCAGTACTTC; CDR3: CASSPTSGPRGGTQETQYF
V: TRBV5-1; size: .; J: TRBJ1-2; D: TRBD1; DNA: TGCGCCAGCAGCTTCGACAGGGGGGTTTATGGCTACACCTTC; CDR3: CASSFDRGVYGYTF
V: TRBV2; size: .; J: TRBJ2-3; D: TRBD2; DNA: TGTGCCAGCAGTCTCAGGAGCGGGGCCTCTACAGATACGCAGTATTTT; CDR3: CASSLRSGASTDTQYF
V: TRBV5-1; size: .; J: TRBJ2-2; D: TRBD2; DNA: TGCGCCAGCAGCGTGACTAGCGGGAGGGCGGGTGCCGGGGAGCTGTTTTTT; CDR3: CASSVTSGRAGAGELFF
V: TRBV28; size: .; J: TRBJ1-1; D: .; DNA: TGTGCCAGCAGCGAGGGGGTAGCTTTCTTT; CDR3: CASSEGVAFF
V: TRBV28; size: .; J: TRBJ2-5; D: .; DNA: TGTGCCAGCAGTCCGTACCAAGAGACCCAGTACTTC; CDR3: CASSPYQETQYF
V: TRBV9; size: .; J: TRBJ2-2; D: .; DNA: TGTGCCAGCAGCGCCCTAGGGGATTTCAGGGAGCTGTTTTTT; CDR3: CASSALGDFRELFF
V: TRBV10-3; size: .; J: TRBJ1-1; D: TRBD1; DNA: TGTGCCATCAGCAGGGGGGTGAGGACTGAAGCTTTCTTT; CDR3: CAISRGVRTEAFF
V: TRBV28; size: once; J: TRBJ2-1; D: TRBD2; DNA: TGTGCCAGCAGTTCCCGGACTAGCGGGAGGTCTCCCTACAATGAGCAGTTCTTC; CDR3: CASSSRTSGRSPYNEQFF
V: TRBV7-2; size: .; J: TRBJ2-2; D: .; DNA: TGTGCCAGCAGCTTACTACCGAGCGCGAACACCGGGGAGCTGTTTTTT; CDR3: CASSLLPSANTGELFF
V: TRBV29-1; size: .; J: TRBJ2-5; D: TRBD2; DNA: TGCAGCGCGACGGACGGGAGGGAGACCCAGTACTTC; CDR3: CSATDGRETQYF
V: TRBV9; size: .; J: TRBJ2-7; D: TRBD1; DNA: TGTGCCAGCAGCGCAACCGGGACAGGGTGGGCCGAGCAGTACTTC; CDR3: CASSATGTGWAEQYF
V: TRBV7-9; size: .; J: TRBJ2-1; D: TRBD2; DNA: TGTGCCAGCAGCTCTACTCGACTAGCGGGAGTGGGGTTCAATGAGCAGTTCTTC; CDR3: CASSSTRLAGVGFNEQFF
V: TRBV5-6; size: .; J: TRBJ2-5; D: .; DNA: TGTGCCAGCAGCTCCCCGGGGGCGGGAGAGGAGACCCAGTACTTC; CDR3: CASSSPGAGEETQYF
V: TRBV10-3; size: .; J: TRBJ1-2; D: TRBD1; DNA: TGTGCCATCAGTGAGCCCCGTTGGCGGACAGGACCTAACTCCAACTATGGCTACACCTTC; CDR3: CAISEPRWRTGPNSNYGYTF
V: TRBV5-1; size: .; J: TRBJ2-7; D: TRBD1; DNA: TGCGCCACCGCCGCCGGGACAGGGATCCACGAGCAGTACTTC; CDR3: CATAAGTGIHEQYF
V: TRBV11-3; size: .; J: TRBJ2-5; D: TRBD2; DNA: TGTGCCAGCAGCTTTGGGTCTAGCGGGGGACAAGAGACCCAGTACTTC; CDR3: CASSFGSSGGQETQYF
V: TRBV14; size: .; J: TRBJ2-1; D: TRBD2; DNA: TGTGCCAGCAGCCACGCACTAGCGGGAAAGAATGAGCAGTTCTTC; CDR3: CASSHALAGKNEQFF
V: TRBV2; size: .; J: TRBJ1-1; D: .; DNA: TGTGCCAGCAACAGGGTGAACACTGAAGCTTTCTTT; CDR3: CASNRVNTEAFF
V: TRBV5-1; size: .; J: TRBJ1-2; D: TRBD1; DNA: TGCGCCAGCAACGGGGGACAGTACGCTGGCTACACCTTC; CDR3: CASNGGQYAGYTF
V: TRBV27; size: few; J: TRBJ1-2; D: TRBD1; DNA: TGTGCCAGCAGTTTATCGTCAGGGGGCAGCTATGGCTACACCTTC; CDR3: CASSLSSGGSYGYTF
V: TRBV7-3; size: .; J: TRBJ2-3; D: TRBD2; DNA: TGTGCCAGCAGCTTAAGTGCGGGGGGGATAAGGGATACGCAGTATTTT; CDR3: CASSLSAGGIRDTQYF
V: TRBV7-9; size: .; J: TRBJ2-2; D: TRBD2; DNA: TGTGCCAGCAGCTTAATTAGCGGGGTCACCGGGGAGCTGTTTTTT; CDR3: CASSLISGVTGELFF